The clone carrying this T cell receptor beta chain was observed a single time. Its specificity is not known. This record belongs to a study of T-cell reconstitution after alpha-beta-depleted transplantation in children. Findings and caveats of the study: T-cell numbers and diversity, one year after transplant, stemmed largely from T cells that were newly produced.

Unique molecular identifiers were incorporated into the prepared TCRbeta library. Using its own MiXCR run on the PCR reads, TCRdb lists one record per CDR3 protein. The table includes 45,000 or so distinct CDR3 sequences, around 56% detected once. The sample here was peripheral blood, taken before TCRalphabeta/CD19-depleted stem cell transplant. The receptor was isolated from a boy less than two years old with SCID, due to receive a stem cell transplant.

CDR3 sequence: CASSMPLAGGRTGELFF. Written as DNA, the CDR3 is TGTGCCAGCAGCATGCCGCTAGCGGGGGGGCGAACCGGGGAGCTGTTTTTT. The chain is built from TRBV28 and TRBJ2-2; 12 nucleotides line up with TRBD2. The trim removed 6 bases at V and 5 bases at J, leaving 10 bases unmatched. Germline CDR1 reads MDHEN; CDR2 reads SYDVKM. CDR3 length equals 17 residues.